Each of the 19 T cell receptor beta chains below was sequenced from the same sample in a study of shared clonotypes between healthy human individuals. The assay was immunoSEQ multiplex PCR, and TCRdb's table has in-frame clones only and misses some. The repertoire consists of under 2.5 million clones, with 85% to 95% occurring once and the leading ten covering approximately 0.41%. Sequenced: naive CD4+ T cells from PBMCs. Subset given: CD45RA+ positively selected. The receptors stem from a young man in good health. Some clones in this sample may be carry-over from other donors' samples.

The chain employs TRBV10-2 and TRBJ1-2, with TRBD1 matching 9 bases. Trimming cost V 6 bases and J 4 bases; bases outside gene matches: 6. Per germline, CDR1 WSHSY and CDR2 SAAADI. The CDR3 covers 14 residues. CDR3 region: CASRGDRVGYGYTF. Here the CDR3 DNA reads TGCGCCAGCAGGGGGGACAGGGTCGGCTATGGCTACACCTTC.

The chain combines TRBV6-5 with TRBJ2-1; 7 bases line up with TRBD2. The CDR3 is made up of 15 amino acids. J gave up 8 bases and V 2 bases, and 9 bases lay outside the gene matches. Germline V gene lookup returns CDR1 MNHEY and CDR2 SVGAGI. CDR3: CASSYRRTSIDEQFF. The CDR3 nucleotides read TGTGCCAGCAGTTACCGCCGGACTAGTATCGATGAGCAGTTCTTC.

Only a few counts were recorded for this clone. The rearrangement joins TRBV27 to TRBJ1-2; D unclear. The CDR3 spans 15 residues. V was pared by 5 bases and J by 0 bases, with 13 bases between. Germline lookup yields CDR1 MNHEY and CDR2 SMNVEV (reference sequence). CDR3 protein: CASSPLGRTNYGYTF. In DNA form, the CDR3 reads TGTGCCAGCAGTCCTCTCGGGAGAACTAACTATGGCTACACCTTC.

In regard to this clone: Other DNA sequences in the sample encode the same CDR3. The gene calls are TRBV18 and TRBJ1-1; D remains ambiguous. Germline-derived CDR1 and CDR2 are KGHSH and LQKENI. The CDR3 length is 14 residues. V was cut by 1 base and J by 1 base, with 7 bases left in between. The CDR3: CASSPQSQNTEAFF. CDR3 DNA: TGTGCCAGCTCACCACAGTCTCAGAACACTGAAGCTTTCTTT.

The V call is TRBV29-1, the J call TRBJ2-2; 9 bases match TRBD1. There are 17 residues in the CDR3. Trimming cost V 4 bases and J 2 bases; bases outside gene matches: 11. Germline CDR1 is SQVTM and CDR2 is ANQGSEA. The DNA for the CDR3 is TGCAGCGTTGCCCCCCGAGGGGGACAGGGCAACACCGGGGAGCTGTTTTTT. It encodes CSVAPRGGQGNTGELFF.

The rearrangement joins TRBV9 to TRBJ1-2, with a weak D call TRBD1 (6 bases). Deletions cut 0 bases from V and 8 bases from J, with 11 bases between. Looked up from germline, CDR1 is SGDLS and CDR2 is YYNGEE. This CDR3 has 13 residues. This CDR3 reads CASSVGGADGYTF. The CDR3 nucleotides are TGTGCCAGCAGCGTAGGGGGGGCGGACGGCTACACCTTC.

This clone was seen more than once but under ten times. The chain recombines TRBV11-2 with TRBJ2-7; no firm D call. The CDR3 is 14 amino acids. Germline V gives CDR1 SGHAT, CDR2 FQNNGV. V lost 5 bases, J lost 2 bases, and 13 bases lay in between. The CDR3 DNA reads TGTGCCAGCAGCCCTCGGAGCCCCGCCTACGAGCAGTACTTC. This gives the protein CASSPRSPAYEQYF.

The chain is built from TRBV2 and TRBJ2-5, with TRBD2 matching over 7 bases. Trimming cost V 6 bases and J 2 bases; bases outside gene matches: 3. The CDR3 is 13 amino acids. Germline CDR1 SNHLY, CDR2 FYNNEI. The CDR3 sequence: CASRGTTQETQYF. The CDR3 bases are TGTGCCAGCAGGGGGACTACTCAAGAGACCCAGTACTTC.

The chain combines TRBV5-1 with TRBJ2-2, with D unclear. Germline CDR1 and CDR2: SGHRS and YFSETQ. This CDR3 has 15 residues. With 4 bases removed from V and 3 bases from J, the gap between germline ends came to 13 bases. The DNA for the CDR3 is TGCGCCAGCAGCAGAGGACCGATTTACACCGGGGAGCTGTTTTTT. Translated, it gives CASSRGPIYTGELFF.

The chain is built from TRBV11-3 and TRBJ1-1; 7 nucleotides agree with TRBD1. Losses at the gene ends were 1 base for V and 1 base for J; bases not matched to a gene: 0. The CDR3 length is 14 residues. Germline V gene data show CDR1 as SGHNT and CDR2 as YENEEA. CDR3 coding DNA: TGTGCCAGCAGCTTAGGACAGGGGAACACTGAAGCTTTCTTT. It is translated as CASSLGQGNTEAFF.

About this clone itself: This same CDR3 is encoded by further DNA sequences in the sample. The rearrangement uses TRBV5-1 and TRBJ2-5; 8 bases fit TRBD2. The germline CDR1 and CDR2 sequences are SGHRS and YFSETQ. Trimming took 1 base from V and 4 from J; bases not matched to a gene: 3. The CDR3 loop spans 14 amino acids. CDR3 DNA: TGCGCCAGCAGCTTGTCTCTAGCGGGAGAGACCCAGTACTTC. Translated, it gives CASSLSLAGETQYF. Combining the CDR3 with reference TRBV5-1 and TRBJ2-5 gives the whole variable domain KAGVTQTPRYLIKTRGQQVTLSCSPISGHRSVSWYQQTPGQGLQFLFEYFSETQRNKGNFPGRFSGRQFSNSRSEMNVSTLELGDSALYLCASSLSLAGETQYFGPGTRLLVL.

The CDR3 region is CASSPFQGGLSEQYF. In DNA form, the CDR3 reads TGTGCCAGCAGCCCCTTCCAGGGGGGTCTTTCCGAGCAGTACTTC. The V call is TRBV5-4, the J call TRBJ2-5, with D perhaps TRBD1 (7 bases). The J call could be wrong; TRBJ2-7 is a better fit for the DNA end. The CDR3 runs 15 residues. In germline, CDR1 is SGHNT, CDR2 YYREEE (reference sequence).

For this clone: Within the sample, other DNA sequences also encode this same CDR3. The rearrangement joins TRBV28 to TRBJ1-1; no reliable D call. Looked up from germline, CDR1 is MDHEN and CDR2 is SYDVKM. Between the trimmed V and J ends, which lost 6 bases and 1 base, there was a span of 6 bases. The CDR3 contains 12 residues. The DNA for the CDR3 is TGTGCCAGCAGGCGTGGGAACACTGAAGCTTTCTTT. Protein product: CASRRGNTEAFF.

About this clone itself: The same CDR3 can be traced to other DNA sequences in this sample. The chain employs TRBV6-1 and TRBJ1-5; TRBD1 agrees at 8 bases. CDR1 and CDR2 (germline): MNHNS, SASEGT. Trimming removed 2 bases from V and 4 bases from J; junction bases left unmatched: 1. The CDR3 runs 14 residues. The CDR3 sequence is CASSETGGNQPQHF. CDR3 nucleotide sequence: TGTGCCAGCAGTGAAACAGGGGGAAATCAGCCCCAGCATTTT.

As for this clone: Different DNA sequences within this sample yield the same CDR3. The V and J genes are TRBV28 and TRBJ2-7; 7 bases match TRBD1. With V trimmed by 5 bases and J by 0 bases, 4 bases remained unmatched. Per germline, CDR1 MDHEN and CDR2 SYDVKM. The CDR3 is made up of 14 amino acids. The CDR3 sequence: CASSPGTVSYEQYF. In nucleotides, the CDR3 is TGTGCCAGCAGTCCCGGGACAGTCTCCTACGAGCAGTACTTC. The full variable domain, with the rest looked up from reference TRBV28 and TRBJ2-7, is DVKVTQSSRYLVKRTGEKVFLECVQDMDHENMFWYRQDPGLGLRLIYFSYDVKMKEKGDIPEGYSVSREKKERFSLILESASTNQTSMYLCASSPGTVSYEQYFGPGTRLTVT.

The V call is TRBV28, the J call TRBJ1-2; 8 bases map to TRBD1. Germline V lookup: CDR1 MDHEN, CDR2 SYDVKM. V dropped 6 bases and J dropped 2; count of bases not matched to a gene: 8. This CDR3 region has 15 residues. DNA for the CDR3: TGTGCCAGCAGCCGTCCACGACAGGGGAACTATGGCTACACCTTC. It encodes CASSRPRQGNYGYTF.

This chain uses TRBV6-5 with TRBJ1-2; D is unclear. The V and J ends lost 4 bases and 2 bases respectively, with 8 bases between them. The CDR3 is 13 residues long. CDR1 is MNHEY and CDR2 is SVGAGI in the germline V gene. CDR3 sequence: CASSLQNNYGYTF. The CDR3 DNA is TGTGCCAGCAGTTTACAGAACAACTATGGCTACACCTTC.

The chain uses TRBV11-1 and TRBJ2-7; tentatively, D is TRBD2 (5 bases). The germline CDR1 and CDR2 sequences are SGHAT and FQDESV (reference sequence). The ends were cut back, 1 base at V and 4 bases at J, with 11 bases in the middle. CDR3 length: 14 amino acids. The chain's CDR3 is CASSLGGVFYEQYF. The CDR3 bases are TGTGCCAGCAGCTTAGGGGGAGTCTTTTACGAGCAGTACTTC.

The CDR3, as DNA: TGTGCCAGCAGTTTCCAGGCAGGCGAGCAGTTCTTC. Residues: CASSFQAGEQFF. V usage is TRBV6-5 and J usage is TRBJ2-1; D is undetermined. Germline V gene data show CDR1 as MNHEY and CDR2 as SVGAGI. The CDR3 totals 12 residues. V was trimmed by 4 bases and J by 10 bases, leaving 11 bases between them.